The TCR beta chain under discussion was sequenced for a study of blood T cells in healthy people across ages. This CDR3 is 14 amino acids long. V lost 1 base and J 4 bases, leaving 10 bases between the germline ends. The table lists this clonotype with a few counts. A sample-barcoded 5' primer and a J-beta primer mix were used in a second PCR of roughly 6 to 12 cycles. TCRdb fed the 5' RACE reads into MiXCR, producing one record per CDR3 protein. This repertoire shows approximately 760,000 distinct CDR3 sequences, roughly 25% found once; its top ten account for 9% to 9.5%. In addition, the sample was reused for a study of T cells of mothers and their children.

The source is a boy aged 10-17 years in good health. The sequencing sample was made of blood. The rearrangement links TRBV12-3 or TRBV12-4 to TRBJ1-2; D gene unclear. DNA for the CDR3: TGTGCCAGCAGTTTAGGGTATTCGAGCTATGGCTACACCTTC. It is translated as CASSLGYSSYGYTF.